The T cell receptor beta chain described here comes from a study of blood T cell repertoires in COVID-19 (dated by TCRdb to 2018 to 2020). Turning to the overall study: Samples covering the acute and convalescent phases of COVID-19 were provided by collaborators in the United States, Italy and Spain. Samples were obtained from the ongoing ImmuneRACE study (first 160 participants) and from 1,200 or so subjects provided by 6 global collaborators. Where available, HLA class I and class II types were taken from metadata supplied by the sample provider and were not determined by assay-based typing. The repertoires were released in a freely available public database meant as a resource for research on the immune response to SARS-CoV-2. The dataset comprised deeply sampled blood TCRbeta repertoires from subjects exposed to, actively infected with, or recovered from COVID-19. A de-identified subject ID, COVID-19 status, age in years and sex were almost always included in the sample metadata. The prospective study material was composed of cDNA or gDNA derived from T cells, B-cell-depleted T cells, or PBMCs. On the study overall, not on this receptor specifically: The amount of clinical and demographic metadata varied by source and participant and was provided uncurated.

TCRbeta CDR3 regions were amplified from genomic DNA by means of the immunoSEQ Assay, a bias-controlled multiplex PCR. Concerning the study's data processing: Within the assay, amplification of reference gene primers was used to estimate how many nucleated cells each sample contained. Sequence reads were collapsed and filtered to measure the absolute abundance of every unique TCRbeta CDR3 rearrangement. For each sample, productive Simpson clonality was calculated as the square root of Simpson's diversity index over productive rearrangements. This immuneACCESS table, as held by TCRdb, lists in-frame sequences with V and J called but not all clones. Of the missing ones, under half trace to an unresolved V gene in checked studies; the others have no known cause. Clonal size and the V and J genes are those of that table, whereas D and trimming came from the DNA. A total of roughly 84,000 clones appear in this sample, under 80% of them only once. Approximately 34% of the sample rests with the top ten.

With respect to this clone: Its cognate antigen has yet to be identified. No base quality values were provided; no much bigger clone lies one nucleotide off.

At one collaborating source in Seattle, patients were enrolled during active infection and were followed longitudinally through the course of disease. The collaborating institutions used their own protocols to collect whole blood in K2EDTA tubes. For TCRbeta analysis, collaborators shipped samples in one of three forms: frozen whole blood, isolated PBMCs, or DNA extracted from either of those sample types. The cysteine opens and the phenylalanine closes a CDR3 of 14 amino acids. Only the CDR3 portion is preserved as DNA: 42 bases, with reading frame beginning at the first base. The V and J ends are trimmed by 4 bases and 8 bases, leaving 17 bases between them. In the germline V gene (reference sequence), CDR1 corresponds to LGHDT and CDR2 to YNNKEL.

The sample was peripheral blood. The TCR was taken from a man aged 55 to 69 with COVID-19, enrolled during active disease. Rearrangement joined TRBV3-1 (or the pseudogene TRBV3-2) to TRBJ1-2, and perhaps TRBD1 as D gene, on 6 matching bases. The CDR3 corresponds to CASSPTGQPTGYTF. The nucleotide sequence reads TGTGCCAGCAGCCCGACAGGACAGCCTACGGGCTACACCTTC.